A selection of T cell receptor beta chains follows, all from one sample in a study of T cell responses to AZD1222 COVID-19 vaccine. Assay used: immunoSEQ multiplex PCR; TCRdb lists only in-frame clones, some missing. The sample yields 120,000 to 150,000 clones, about 92% seen once. The input for sequencing was peripheral blood, taken 28 days after the second AZD1222 dose. These TCRs come from an adult who received the AZD1222 COVID-19 vaccine. Each CDR3 is given with its conserved first and last residue. The order of the fields is D gene, V gene, clone size, J gene, CDR3 DNA, CDR3 protein. The D gene is left open where the match is weak. Size tells how often a clone was seen (once, few, many) or the class of an expanded clone, and some rows leave it out.

D gene: -; V gene: TRBV6-5; clone size: -; J gene: TRBJ1-6; CDR3 DNA: TGTGCCAGCAGTTACTCGTATATAGTCAATAATTCACCCCTCCACTTT; CDR3 protein: CASSYSYIVNNSPLHF
D gene: TRBD1; V gene: TRBV4-2; clone size: -; J gene: TRBJ2-7; CDR3 DNA: TGTGCCAGCAGCCACTGGTCCGGGACAGGGGTGTCCTACGAGCAGTACTTC; CDR3 protein: CASSHWSGTGVSYEQYF
D gene: -; V gene: TRBV10-3; clone size: -; J gene: TRBJ2-7; CDR3 DNA: TGTGCCATCAGGACGGACAGCGAGCAGTACTTC; CDR3 protein: CAIRTDSEQYF
D gene: -; V gene: TRBV2; clone size: once; J gene: TRBJ1-1; CDR3 DNA: TGTGCCAGCAGTGACACGGGAGGTACTGAAGCTTTCTTT; CDR3 protein: CASSDTGGTEAFF
D gene: TRBD1; V gene: TRBV27; clone size: -; J gene: TRBJ1-1; CDR3 DNA: TGTGCCAGCAGTCCTGCCCCACAGGGGAAGACTGAAGCTTTCTTT; CDR3 protein: CASSPAPQGKTEAFF
D gene: -; V gene: TRBV7-6; clone size: -; J gene: TRBJ1-3; CDR3 DNA: TGTGCCAGCACCCCCCTACCATCTGGAAACACCATATATTTT; CDR3 protein: CASTPLPSGNTIYF
D gene: -; V gene: TRBV30; clone size: -; J gene: TRBJ1-3; CDR3 DNA: TGTGCCTGGAACCCATTCCGGGGAAATACCATATATTTT; CDR3 protein: CAWNPFRGNTIYF
D gene: -; V gene: TRBV18; clone size: -; J gene: TRBJ1-3; CDR3 DNA: TGTGCCAGCTCACTTGACCCATTAATGTCAGGAAACACCATATATTTT; CDR3 protein: CASSLDPLMSGNTIYF
D gene: TRBD1; V gene: TRBV24-1; clone size: -; J gene: TRBJ1-1; CDR3 DNA: TGTGCCACCAGTGCTGGGACAGGGTCTTTCTCTGAAGCTTTCTTT; CDR3 protein: CATSAGTGSFSEAFF
D gene: TRBD1; V gene: TRBV6-1; clone size: -; J gene: TRBJ1-5; CDR3 DNA: TGTGCCAGCAGTGCGGACAGGGTCCTAGCGAATCAGCCCCAGCATTTT; CDR3 protein: CASSADRVLANQPQHF
D gene: TRBD1; V gene: TRBV7-3; clone size: -; J gene: TRBJ2-1; CDR3 DNA: TGTGCCAGCAGCTCCACAGGGGGCCGGGGTGAGCAGTTCTTC; CDR3 protein: CASSSTGGRGEQFF
D gene: -; V gene: TRBV9; clone size: -; J gene: TRBJ1-5; CDR3 DNA: TGTGCCAGCAGCGTAGATCTTTACAATCAGCCCCAGCATTTT; CDR3 protein: CASSVDLYNQPQHF
D gene: -; V gene: TRBV30; clone size: -; J gene: TRBJ2-7; CDR3 DNA: TGTGCCTGGAGTGAGGGCTACGAGCAGTACTTC; CDR3 protein: CAWSEGYEQYF
D gene: TRBD1; V gene: TRBV7-2; clone size: -; J gene: TRBJ1-1; CDR3 DNA: TGTGCCAGCAGCTCAGGGGGGGACACTGAAGCTTTCTTT; CDR3 protein: CASSSGGDTEAFF
D gene: TRBD1; V gene: TRBV7-9; clone size: -; J gene: TRBJ1-2; CDR3 DNA: TGTGCCAGCAGCTTAGAGGCAGGGGGTAGCTATGGCTACACCTTC; CDR3 protein: CASSLEAGGSYGYTF
D gene: -; V gene: TRBV21-1; clone size: -; J gene: TRBJ1-6; CDR3 DNA: TGTGCCAGCAGCCCCTCGGGAGGGTCTAAATCACCCCTCCACTTT; CDR3 protein: CASSPSGGSKSPLHF
D gene: -; V gene: TRBV4-1; clone size: -; J gene: TRBJ2-7; CDR3 DNA: TGCGCCAGCAGCCTCCTACCATCGACGGTGAGCTACGAGCAGTACTTC; CDR3 protein: CASSLLPSTVSYEQYF
D gene: -; V gene: TRBV6-5; clone size: -; J gene: TRBJ1-1; CDR3 DNA: TGTGCCAGCAGTCTTGTGGACAGGAACACTGAAGCTTTCTTT; CDR3 protein: CASSLVDRNTEAFF
D gene: TRBD1; V gene: TRBV28; clone size: once; J gene: TRBJ1-5; CDR3 DNA: TGTGCCAGCAGGATTCCCGGGACAGCCCACAATCAGCCCCAGCATTTT; CDR3 protein: CASRIPGTAHNQPQHF
D gene: -; V gene: TRBV1; clone size: -; J gene: TRBJ2-1; CDR3 DNA: TGCACCAGCAGCCAAGGTAGCGGGAGGGCCACAGGTGAGCAGTTCTTC; CDR3 protein: CTSSQGSGRATGEQFF
D gene: -; V gene: TRBV9; clone size: -; J gene: TRBJ1-1; CDR3 DNA: TGTGCCAGCAGCGTAGGAAGTAGGAACACTGAAGCTTTCTTT; CDR3 protein: CASSVGSRNTEAFF
D gene: -; V gene: TRBV6-5; clone size: -; J gene: TRBJ1-1; CDR3 DNA: TGTGCCAGCAGCGCCCCCGGTGGAGATTTCGCCCTGGCTTTCTTT; CDR3 protein: CASSAPGGDFALAFF
D gene: TRBD1; V gene: TRBV19; clone size: -; J gene: TRBJ1-4; CDR3 DNA: TGTGCCAGTACCAACCAACTTCGGGGCAGGGGGGGTAATGAAAAACTGTTTTTT; CDR3 protein: CASTNQLRGRGGNEKLFF
D gene: -; V gene: TRBV4-3; clone size: -; J gene: TRBJ2-1; CDR3 DNA: TGCGCCAGCAGCCCGACTAGTGTCAGGTTGAATGAGCAGTTCTTC; CDR3 protein: CASSPTSVRLNEQFF
D gene: TRBD1; V gene: TRBV5-1; clone size: -; J gene: TRBJ1-6; CDR3 DNA: TGCGCCAGCAGCTTGGCGGGACAGGGCATTTCACCCCTCCACTTT; CDR3 protein: CASSLAGQGISPLHF
D gene: -; V gene: TRBV10-2; clone size: -; J gene: TRBJ2-5; CDR3 DNA: TGCGCCAGCAGCACGCCATACCAAGAGACCCAGTACTTC; CDR3 protein: CASSTPYQETQYF
D gene: TRBD1; V gene: TRBV6-1; clone size: -; J gene: TRBJ1-4; CDR3 DNA: TGTGCCAGCAGTGAAGCCTACGGGACAGGGGACGAAAAACTGTTTTTT; CDR3 protein: CASSEAYGTGDEKLFF
D gene: -; V gene: TRBV7-7; clone size: once; J gene: TRBJ2-1; CDR3 DNA: TGTGCCAGCAGCTTAGTTAGCGGACCCTACAATGAGCAGTTCTTC; CDR3 protein: CASSLVSGPYNEQFF
D gene: -; V gene: TRBV19; clone size: -; J gene: TRBJ1-1; CDR3 DNA: TGTGCCAGTAGTATGGATCAGGGATGGACTGAAGCTTTCTTT; CDR3 protein: CASSMDQGWTEAFF
D gene: TRBD1; V gene: TRBV6-5; clone size: once; J gene: TRBJ1-2; CDR3 DNA: TGTGCCAGCAGAATCGGACAGGGGCTCTATGGCTACACCTTC; CDR3 protein: CASRIGQGLYGYTF
D gene: -; V gene: TRBV5-1; clone size: -; J gene: TRBJ2-1; CDR3 DNA: TGCGCCAGCAGCTTTCTTGATGAGCAGTTCTTC; CDR3 protein: CASSFLDEQFF
D gene: TRBD2; V gene: TRBV6-5; clone size: -; J gene: TRBJ2-7; CDR3 DNA: TGTGCCAGCAGTTACTCTGCGGGAGGGCCCCGCGAGCAGTACTTC; CDR3 protein: CASSYSAGGPREQYF
D gene: -; V gene: TRBV30; clone size: -; J gene: TRBJ1-3; CDR3 DNA: TGTGCCTGGAGTGTCTACGGCTCTGGAAACACCATATATTTT; CDR3 protein: CAWSVYGSGNTIYF
D gene: TRBD1; V gene: TRBV6-2/TRBV6-3; clone size: -; J gene: TRBJ1-1; CDR3 DNA: TGTGCCAGCAGTTACGGGACAGGGGTATACACTGAAGCTTTCTTT; CDR3 protein: CASSYGTGVYTEAFF
D gene: TRBD2; V gene: TRBV6-5; clone size: -; J gene: TRBJ2-5; CDR3 DNA: TGTGCCAGCAGTTACTTGACTAGCGGGAGTGAGACCCAGTACTTC; CDR3 protein: CASSYLTSGSETQYF
D gene: -; V gene: TRBV25-1; clone size: -; J gene: TRBJ2-3; CDR3 DNA: TGTGCCAGCAGTGGATTCGATTCTATCGGTGGCACAGATACGCAGTATTTT; CDR3 protein: CASSGFDSIGGTDTQYF
D gene: -; V gene: TRBV5-1; clone size: -; J gene: TRBJ1-2; CDR3 DNA: TGCGCCAGCAGCTTAGCGGGGGACTATGGCTACACCTTC; CDR3 protein: CASSLAGDYGYTF
D gene: -; V gene: TRBV5-6; clone size: -; J gene: TRBJ1-3; CDR3 DNA: TGTGCCAGCAGCTTGGTGGGGTGCGGACCAGCGTGCTCTGGAAACACCATATATTTT; CDR3 protein: CASSLVGCGPACSGNTIYF
D gene: TRBD2; V gene: TRBV6-6; clone size: -; J gene: TRBJ2-5; CDR3 DNA: TGTGCCAGCAGTGACCCTCCTAGCGGAGAAGAGACCCAGTACTTC; CDR3 protein: CASSDPPSGEETQYF
D gene: -; V gene: TRBV6-5; clone size: -; J gene: TRBJ1-2; CDR3 DNA: TGTGCCAGCAGCCTTTACATCCGGGACGAGGGTGGCTACACCTTC; CDR3 protein: CASSLYIRDEGGYTF
D gene: TRBD2; V gene: TRBV2; clone size: -; J gene: TRBJ2-7; CDR3 DNA: TGTGCCAGCAGTGGTTCGGTAGCGGGAGGGGGGTACGAGCAGTACTTC; CDR3 protein: CASSGSVAGGGYEQYF
D gene: -; V gene: TRBV9; clone size: -; J gene: TRBJ2-3; CDR3 DNA: TGTGCCAGCAGCGGGTACTGGACCACTAGCACAGATACGCAGTATTTT; CDR3 protein: CASSGYWTTSTDTQYF
D gene: -; V gene: TRBV6-5; clone size: -; J gene: TRBJ1-6; CDR3 DNA: TGTGCCAGCAGGGAGACAGTCTCAAATTCACCCCTCCACTTT; CDR3 protein: CASRETVSNSPLHF
D gene: TRBD1; V gene: TRBV10-3; clone size: once; J gene: TRBJ1-2; CDR3 DNA: TGTGCCATCAGTGCTGGATGGGACAGGGGGCCTTATGGCTACACCTTC; CDR3 protein: CAISAGWDRGPYGYTF
D gene: -; V gene: TRBV7-6; clone size: -; J gene: TRBJ2-7; CDR3 DNA: TGTGCCAGCAGCTTAGTGGTAGACAACAAAGGGGTTAGTTCCGCCTACGAGCAGTACTTC; CDR3 protein: CASSLVVDNKGVSSAYEQYF
D gene: -; V gene: TRBV5-1; clone size: -; J gene: TRBJ1-1; CDR3 DNA: TGCGCCAGCAGCTTGGTCTCCGCCAACACTGAAGCTTTCTTT; CDR3 protein: CASSLVSANTEAFF
D gene: -; V gene: TRBV6-2/TRBV6-3; clone size: -; J gene: TRBJ1-5; CDR3 DNA: TGTGCCAGCAGTTACATTTTGCAGGGGCCATACGTAGATGCCCTGAATCAGCCCCAGCATTTT; CDR3 protein: CASSYILQGPYVDALNQPQHF
D gene: -; V gene: TRBV10-3; clone size: -; J gene: TRBJ2-2; CDR3 DNA: TGTGCCTCCAAGGGAATAGGGTTTGGTGCCGGGGAGCTGTTTTTT; CDR3 protein: CASKGIGFGAGELFF
D gene: -; V gene: TRBV2; clone size: -; J gene: TRBJ1-5; CDR3 DNA: TGTGCCAGCAGTGGAGGGACGGTTAGCAATCAGCCCCAGCATTTT; CDR3 protein: CASSGGTVSNQPQHF
D gene: -; V gene: TRBV13; clone size: -; J gene: TRBJ1-1; CDR3 DNA: TGTGCCAGCAGTCCAGTTTTCAGGGGTCTACACGACACTGAAGCTTTCTTT; CDR3 protein: CASSPVFRGLHDTEAFF
D gene: -; V gene: TRBV5-4; clone size: -; J gene: TRBJ1-1; CDR3 DNA: TGTGCCAGCAGTGTCTGGGGGGGCTTTAGTGGGGCTTTCTTT; CDR3 protein: CASSVWGGFSGAFF
D gene: -; V gene: TRBV30; clone size: -; J gene: TRBJ1-4; CDR3 DNA: TGTGCCTGGACTTCCGGGATTCTGAGGGAAAAACTGTTTTTT; CDR3 protein: CAWTSGILREKLFF
D gene: TRBD1; V gene: TRBV4-1; clone size: once; J gene: TRBJ1-6; CDR3 DNA: TGCGCCAGCAGCCAAGAAGCCAGGGGGCCATCACCCCTCCACTTT; CDR3 protein: CASSQEARGPSPLHF
D gene: -; V gene: TRBV7-2; clone size: -; J gene: TRBJ2-7; CDR3 DNA: TGTGCCAGCAGCTTACCCTACAGCTACGAGCAGTACTTC; CDR3 protein: CASSLPYSYEQYF
D gene: -; V gene: TRBV13; clone size: -; J gene: TRBJ1-2; CDR3 DNA: TGTGCCAGCAGGAGGAACAGGCTCTATGGCTACACCTTC; CDR3 protein: CASRRNRLYGYTF